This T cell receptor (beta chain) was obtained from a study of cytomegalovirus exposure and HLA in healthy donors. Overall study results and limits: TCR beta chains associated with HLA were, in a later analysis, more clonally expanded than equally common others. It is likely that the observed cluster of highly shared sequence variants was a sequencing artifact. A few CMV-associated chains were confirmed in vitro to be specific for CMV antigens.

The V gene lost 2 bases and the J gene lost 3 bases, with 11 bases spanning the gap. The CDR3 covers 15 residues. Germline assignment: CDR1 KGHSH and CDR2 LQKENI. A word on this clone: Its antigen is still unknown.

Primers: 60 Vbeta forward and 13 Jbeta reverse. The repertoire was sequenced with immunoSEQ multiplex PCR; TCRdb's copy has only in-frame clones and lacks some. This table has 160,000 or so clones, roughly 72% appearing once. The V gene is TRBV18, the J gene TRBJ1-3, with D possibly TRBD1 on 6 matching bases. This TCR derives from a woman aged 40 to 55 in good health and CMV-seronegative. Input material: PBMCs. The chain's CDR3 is CASSPGDNLGNTIYF. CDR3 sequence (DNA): TGTGCCAGCTCACCAGGGGACAACCTTGGAAACACCATATATTTT.